The source of this T cell receptor beta chain is a study of CD8 T cells in Susac syndrome. RNA, at about 0.5 to 1 ug, was reverse transcribed with random hexamers. TCRdb reprocessed the immunoSEQ multiplex PCR reads via MiXCR and lists one record per CDR3 protein. The table records some 70,000 distinct CDR3 sequences, 85% to 95% of them present only once. This clonotype came up once. The CDR3 consists of 14 residues. The V gene's germline CDR1 is SGHRS and CDR2 YFSETQ. Trimming took 3 bases from V and 3 from J, leaving 10 bases between them. The material sequenced was CD8+ T cells from PBMCs. This chain connects TRBV5-1 to TRBJ1-5; D uncertain. This TCR was sampled from a human donor with multiple sclerosis. The CDR3 sequence is CASSSRVANQPQHF. CDR3 nucleotides: TGCGCCAGCAGCTCCCGGGTCGCCAATCAGCCCCAGCATTTT.